This T cell receptor (beta chain) was identified during a study of OX40 agonist ivuxolimab in advanced cancers. Study information: Ivuxolimab, an agonistic anti-OX40 (CD134) antibody, was given to patients.

Germline V gives CDR1 LGHNA, CDR2 YNFKEQ. Deletions cut 0 bases from V and 2 bases from J, with 10 bases between. CDR3 length: 15 amino acids. A history of autoimmune disease or systemic immunosuppression excluded patients. Blood sampling took place at baseline, cycle 4 day 1, and cycle 7 day 1. TCRdb keeps only in-frame clones here, not all; method: immunoSEQ multiplex PCR. The table lists tens of thousands of clones, around 87% of them singletons, with 3.5% to 5.5% in the top ten. The starting material was CD4+ or CD8+ T cells sorted from blood, obtained in a trial of the OX40 agonist ivuxolimab. The source is an adult with an advanced solid tumor such as melanoma, head and neck, liver or kidney cancer. The chain couples TRBV4-2 to TRBJ1-2; D not certain. The CDR3 spells CASSQDGRLNYGYTF. Here the CDR3 DNA reads TGTGCCAGCAGCCAAGATGGACGGTTAAACTATGGCTACACCTTC.